This TCR beta chain was identified during a study of vaccination effects on CD4 cells after COVID-19. Whole-study findings and limits: After vaccination, at late timepoints, clones induced by infection and by vaccine contracted markedly.

Notes on this clone: Its specificity is not known.

Profiling relied on immunoSEQ multiplex PCR, and the TCRdb table lists in-frame clones only, not all of them. The sample records more than 35,000 clones, roughly 80% being singletons. Before any sequencing was done, the ViraFEST assay used viral peptide pools to expand antigen-specific CD4+ T cells. Investigators separated out CD4+ T cells once around nine days of culture had passed. The infection with SARS-CoV-2 (confirmed by PCR) occurred in this person between March and December 2020. Cells had half their medium changed to IL-2 medium on days 3 and 7. This CDR3 region has 13 residues. Germline V gene lookup returns CDR1 SGHTA and CDR2 FQGNSA. Deletions cut 8 bases from V and 5 bases from J, with 16 bases between.

This material consisted of CD4+ T cells from PBMCs cultured with a peptide pool, taken before COVID-19 vaccination. The sequence was collected from a human donor who had a prior SARS-CoV-2 infection. The V and J genes are TRBV7-2 and TRBJ2-7, with D possibly matching TRBD1 (5 bases). The chain's CDR3 is CASSTPWGHEQYF. CDR3 bases: TGTGCCAGCTCCACCCCCTGGGGCCACGAGCAGTACTTC.